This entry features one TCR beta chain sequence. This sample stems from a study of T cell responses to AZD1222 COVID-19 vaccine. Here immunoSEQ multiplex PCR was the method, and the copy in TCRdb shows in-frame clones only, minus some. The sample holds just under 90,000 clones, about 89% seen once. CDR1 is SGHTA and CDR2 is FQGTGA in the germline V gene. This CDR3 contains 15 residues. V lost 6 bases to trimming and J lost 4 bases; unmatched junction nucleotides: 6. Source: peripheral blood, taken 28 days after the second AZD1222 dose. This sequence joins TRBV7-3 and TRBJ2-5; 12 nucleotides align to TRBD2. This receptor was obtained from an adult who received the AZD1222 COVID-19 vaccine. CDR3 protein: CASSPSGGAPETQYF. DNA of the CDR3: TGTGCCAGCAGTCCTAGCGGGGGGGCCCCAGAGACCCAGTACTTC.